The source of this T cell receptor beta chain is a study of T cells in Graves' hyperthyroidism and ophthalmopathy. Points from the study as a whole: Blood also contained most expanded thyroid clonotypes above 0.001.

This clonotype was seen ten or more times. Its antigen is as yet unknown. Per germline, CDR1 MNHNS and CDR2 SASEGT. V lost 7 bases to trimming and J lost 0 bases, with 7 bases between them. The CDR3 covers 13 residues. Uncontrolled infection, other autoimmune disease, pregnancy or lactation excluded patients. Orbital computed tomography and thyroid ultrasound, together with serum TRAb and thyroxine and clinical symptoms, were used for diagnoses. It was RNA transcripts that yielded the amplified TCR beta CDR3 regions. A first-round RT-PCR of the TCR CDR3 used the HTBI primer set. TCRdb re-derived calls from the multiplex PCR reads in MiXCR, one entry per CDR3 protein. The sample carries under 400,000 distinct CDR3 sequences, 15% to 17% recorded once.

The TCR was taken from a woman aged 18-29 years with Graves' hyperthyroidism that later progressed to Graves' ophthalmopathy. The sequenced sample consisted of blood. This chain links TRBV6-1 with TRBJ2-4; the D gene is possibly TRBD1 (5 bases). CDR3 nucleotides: TGTGCCAGCACAGGGCTAGCCAAAAACATTCAGTACTTC. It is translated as CASTGLAKNIQYF.